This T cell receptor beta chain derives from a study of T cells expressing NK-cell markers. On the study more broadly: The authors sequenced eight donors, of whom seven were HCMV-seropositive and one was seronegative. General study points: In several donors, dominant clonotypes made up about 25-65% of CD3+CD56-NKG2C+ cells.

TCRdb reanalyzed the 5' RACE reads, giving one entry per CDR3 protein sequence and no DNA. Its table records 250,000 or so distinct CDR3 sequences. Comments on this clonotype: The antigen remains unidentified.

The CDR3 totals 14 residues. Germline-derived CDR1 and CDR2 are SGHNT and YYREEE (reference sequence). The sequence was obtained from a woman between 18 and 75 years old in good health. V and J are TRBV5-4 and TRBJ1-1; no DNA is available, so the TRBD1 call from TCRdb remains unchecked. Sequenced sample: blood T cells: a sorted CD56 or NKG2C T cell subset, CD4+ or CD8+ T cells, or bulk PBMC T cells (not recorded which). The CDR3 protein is CASSFGQRNTEAFF.